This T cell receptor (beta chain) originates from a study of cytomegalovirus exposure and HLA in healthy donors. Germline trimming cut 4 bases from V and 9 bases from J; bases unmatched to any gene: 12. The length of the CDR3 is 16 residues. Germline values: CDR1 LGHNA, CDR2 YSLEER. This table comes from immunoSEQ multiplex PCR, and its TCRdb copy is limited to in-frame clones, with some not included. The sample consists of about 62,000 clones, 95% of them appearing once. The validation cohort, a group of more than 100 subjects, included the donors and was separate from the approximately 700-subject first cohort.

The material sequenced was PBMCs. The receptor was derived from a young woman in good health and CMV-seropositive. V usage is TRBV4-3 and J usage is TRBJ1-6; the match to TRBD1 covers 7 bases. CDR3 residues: CASSPGTAIPGSPLHF. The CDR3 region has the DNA TGCGCCAGCAGCCCTGGGACAGCCATCCCCGGTTCACCCCTCCACTTT.